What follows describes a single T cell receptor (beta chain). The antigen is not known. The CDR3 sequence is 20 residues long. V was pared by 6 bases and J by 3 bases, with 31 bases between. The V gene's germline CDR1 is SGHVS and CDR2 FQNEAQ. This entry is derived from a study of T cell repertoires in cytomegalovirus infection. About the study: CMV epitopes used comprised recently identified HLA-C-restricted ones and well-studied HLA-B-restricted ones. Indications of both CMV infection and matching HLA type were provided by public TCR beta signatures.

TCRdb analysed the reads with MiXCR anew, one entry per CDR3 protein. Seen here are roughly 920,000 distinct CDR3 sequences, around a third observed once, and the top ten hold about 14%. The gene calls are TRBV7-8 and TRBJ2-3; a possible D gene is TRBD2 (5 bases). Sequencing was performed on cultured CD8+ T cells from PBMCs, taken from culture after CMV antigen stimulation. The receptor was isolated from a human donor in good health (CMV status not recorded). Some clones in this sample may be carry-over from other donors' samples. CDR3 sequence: CASRSVDLLVALYKTDTQYF. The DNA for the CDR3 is TGTGCCAGCAGGTCCGTCGACCTGCTGGTAGCGCTTTATAAGACAGATACGCAGTATTTT.